A single sample gave rise to the 29 T cell receptor beta chains below, sequenced in a study of OX40 agonist ivuxolimab in advanced cancers. This table comes from immunoSEQ multiplex PCR, and its TCRdb copy is limited to in-frame clones, with some not included. The sample has some 72,000 clones; under 95% are singletons. Sequenced here: CD4+ or CD8+ T cells sorted from blood, sampled in a trial of the OX40 agonist ivuxolimab. These receptor sequences come from an adult with an advanced solid tumor such as melanoma, head and neck, liver or kidney cancer.

With regard to this clone: One end of the junction fails to match germline, which may point to a read error. This rearrangement joins TRBV7-6 to TRBJ2-2; 9 nucleotides agree with TRBD2. This CDR3 comprises 15 residues. CDR1 and CDR2 (germline): SGHVS, FNYEAQ. DNA for the CDR3: TGTGCCAGCAGCCTAGCGGGGAGAACACCGGGGGAGCTGTTTTTT. Residues: CASSLAGRTPGELFF. The full variable domain, with the rest looked up from reference TRBV7-6 and TRBJ2-2, is GAGVSQSPRYKVTKRGQDVALRCDPISGHVSLYWYRQALGQGPEFLTYFNYEAQQDKSGLPNDRFSAERPEGSISTLTIQRTEQRDSAMYRCASSLAGRTPGELFFGEGSRLTVL.

The rearrangement joins TRBV7-8 to TRBJ2-3, with TRBD1 matching over 8 bases. The V segment lost 5 bases and the J segment 1 base; nucleotides outside the gene matches: 8. The CDR3 length is 16 residues. Germline loops: CDR1 SGHVS, CDR2 FQNEAQ. CDR3 loop: CASSPPGTGGTDTQYF. Written as DNA, the CDR3 is TGTGCCAGCAGCCCACCCGGGACAGGCGGCACAGATACGCAGTATTTT.

V usage is TRBV9 and J usage is TRBJ2-7, with 11 bases identical to TRBD1. The CDR3 sequence is 14 residues long. The germline V gene encodes CDR1 SGDLS and CDR2 YYNGEE. Trimming at V came to 0 bases and at J to 6 bases, leaving 2 bases not matched to a gene. CDR3 region: CASSVGTGGLEQYF. CDR3 sequence (DNA): TGTGCCAGCAGCGTAGGGACAGGGGGCCTCGAGCAGTACTTC.

The chain couples TRBV4-1 to TRBJ2-7; possibly TRBD2 for D (6 bases). V dropped 0 bases and J dropped 3 bases, with 6 bases sitting between them. CDR3 length: 13 amino acids. Per the germline V gene, CDR1 is MGHRA and CDR2 is YSYEKL. The CDR3 region is CASSQEGGYEQYF. The DNA of the CDR3 is TGCGCCAGCAGCCAAGAGGGGGGCTACGAGCAGTACTTC.

The chain carries TRBV30 and TRBJ1-4; D gene uncertain. Germline CDR1 and CDR2: GTSNPN and SVGIG (reference sequence). The CDR3 is 14 amino acids. V gave up 3 bases and J gave up 11 bases, with 19 bases separating them. The CDR3 protein is CAWSGGVGLMKLFF. The DNA of the CDR3 is TGTGCCTGGAGCGGTGGGGTGGGCCTGATGAAACTGTTTTTT.

The rearrangement uses TRBV27 and TRBJ2-7; possibly TRBD2 for D (7 bases). The CDR3 is 17 amino acids. The germline CDR1 and CDR2 sequences are MNHEY and SMNVEV (reference sequence). V lost 3 bases and J 0 bases, leaving 18 bases between the germline ends. The CDR3 DNA sequence: TGTGCCAGCAGTTTTTTGTCTTCCGGGGGGCCCTCCTACGAGCAGTACTTC. This encodes CASSFLSSGGPSYEQYF.

J is TRBJ1-2 and V is TRBV4-1; D is perhaps TRBD1 (6 bases). The CDR3 consists of 14 residues. Trimming removed 1 base from V and 6 bases from J, with 12 bases in between. Per germline, CDR1 MGHRA and CDR2 YSYEKL. As DNA, the CDR3 is TGCGCCAGCAGCCAAGTGGGGGCAGGGAATGGCTACACCTTC. It is translated as CASSQVGAGNGYTF.

J is TRBJ2-4 and V is TRBV27, with D possibly TRBD1 on 6 matching bases. The V end lost 0 bases, the J end lost 9 bases, and 18 bases lay between the germline ends. Germline CDR1 is MNHEY and CDR2 is SMNVEV (reference sequence). CDR3 length: 16 residues. The CDR3 DNA reads TGTGCCAGCAGTTTATCCGTTGCCGGGACAAGGACCATTCAGTACTTC. Translating gives CASSLSVAGTRTIQYF.

The V call is TRBV5-6, the J call TRBJ1-2; D unclear. Trimming shortened V by 0 bases and J by 4 bases, and 13 bases separated the two germline ends. There are 15 residues in the CDR3. CDR1 and CDR2 (germline): SGHDT, YYEEEE. The CDR3 DNA reads as TGTGCCAGCAGCTTGGCCGCAGACAAGCCCTATGGCTACACCTTC. It specifies CASSLAADKPYGYTF.

The chain joins TRBV10-1 to TRBJ2-3; TRBD1 agrees at 10 bases. There are 16 residues in the CDR3. The junction had 8 bases not matched to a gene; V was cut back by 2 bases and J by 6 bases. Germline CDR1 and CDR2: WNHNN and SYGVQD (reference sequence). The CDR3 nucleotides read TGCGCCAGCAGTGAGGATTCCGGGACAGGGGCGGATACGCAGTATTTT. Its translation is CASSEDSGTGADTQYF.

The gene calls are TRBV4-3 and TRBJ2-3, with D tentatively TRBD2 (7 bases). Germline values: CDR1 LGHNA, CDR2 YSLEER. Trimming stripped 0 bases from V and 2 bases from J, with 15 bases between. CDR3 length equals 17 residues. CDR3 amino acids: CASSQDDRGGDTDTQYF. The CDR3 bases are TGCGCCAGCAGCCAAGATGATAGGGGGGGAGACACAGATACGCAGTATTTT.

Concerning this clone itself: The identical CDR3 is also encoded by other nucleotide sequences in the sample. The DNA for the CDR3 is TGTGCCAGCAGCCCAGGGACTAGCGGCACAGATACGCAGTATTTT. This encodes CASSPGTSGTDTQYF. The chain recombines TRBV7-6 with TRBJ2-3; TRBD2 agrees at 10 bases. V was pared by 5 bases and J by 1 base, with 3 bases of the junction left unmatched. CDR1 is SGHVS and CDR2 is FNYEAQ in the germline V gene. The CDR3 spans 15 residues.

The V call is TRBV10-3, the J call TRBJ1-1; D ambiguous. V was pared by 0 bases and J by 7 bases, with 9 bases between. The CDR3 extends over 13 amino acids. In germline, CDR1 is ENHRY, CDR2 SYGVKD. This CDR3 is CAISESEGYEAFF. CDR3 bases: TGTGCCATCAGTGAGTCGGAAGGGTATGAAGCTTTCTTT.

This chain uses TRBV4-3 with TRBJ2-4; the D gene is possibly TRBD2 (6 bases). The germline gives CDR1 LGHNA, CDR2 YSLEER. This CDR3 spans 17 amino acids. Trimming removed 3 bases at V and 0 bases at J, with 15 bases between. The DNA for the CDR3 is TGCGCCAGCAGCCAGGACGGAAGGGGACTAGCCAAAAACATTCAGTACTTC. Its translation: CASSQDGRGLAKNIQYF.

CDR3 residues: CASSPPGGTTDTQYF. The CDR3 DNA follows: TGCGCCAGCAGCCCCCCAGGGGGCACAACAGATACGCAGTATTTT. The chain links TRBV4-1 to TRBJ2-3; 8 nucleotides align to TRBD1. Looked up from germline, CDR1 is MGHRA and CDR2 is YSYEKL. V lost 4 bases to trimming and J lost 3 bases; unmatched junction nucleotides: 6. The CDR3 contains 15 residues.

The gene calls are TRBV4-3 and TRBJ2-1, with D hard to call. CDR1 LGHNA and CDR2 YSLEER come from the germline V gene. The CDR3 runs 17 residues. V was cut by 0 bases and J by 4 bases, with 16 bases left in between. This CDR3 reads CASSQDPTRSAYNEQFF. The CDR3 nucleotides read TGCGCCAGCAGCCAAGATCCGACTCGTTCCGCATACAATGAGCAGTTCTTC.

The V gene is TRBV7-8, the J gene TRBJ1-2; no clear D. The CDR3 extends over 13 amino acids. Looked up from germline, CDR1 is SGHVS and CDR2 is FQNEAQ. Trimming left V 1 base short and J 7 bases short, with 10 bases between. The CDR3 region has the DNA TGTGCCAGCAGCTTAGAGAACAGACCTGGCTACACCTTC. Encoded protein: CASSLENRPGYTF.

This rearrangement joins TRBV7-9 to TRBJ2-7, with a possible D match to TRBD2 (7 bases). This CDR3 is 15 amino acids long. V was pared by 4 bases and J by 2 bases, with 15 bases between. Germline V gene sequence: CDR1 SEHNR, CDR2 FQNEAQ (reference sequence). Written as DNA, the CDR3 is TGTGCCAGCAGCTCGTCGGGGGGCGTAACCTACGAGCAGTACTTC. Its protein product is CASSSSGGVTYEQYF.

This clone was observed a few times. The chain carries TRBV7-9 and TRBJ1-5; D gene ambiguous. CDR1 and CDR2 (germline): SEHNR, FQNEAQ (reference sequence). The CDR3 length is 13 residues. The V and J ends lost 4 bases and 7 bases respectively, with 11 bases between them. The CDR3 sequence is CASSSLEEQPQHF. CDR3 coding DNA: TGTGCCAGCAGCTCCCTAGAGGAACAGCCCCAGCATTTT.

J is TRBJ1-2 and V is TRBV10-3; D unclear. The CDR3 is made up of 16 amino acids. Germline CDR1 and CDR2: ENHRY and SYGVKD. Trimming cost V 0 bases and J 1 base, with 12 bases left between them. CDR3 DNA: TGTGCCATCAGTGAGTCGACTCGGGGAGATAACTATGGCTACACCTTC. It specifies CAISESTRGDNYGYTF.

The chain links TRBV7-9 to TRBJ1-5, with 7 bases fitting TRBD1. This CDR3 is built from 13 residues. Germline-derived CDR1 and CDR2 are SEHNR and FQNEAQ (reference sequence). The V and J ends lost 5 bases and 7 bases, in that order; junction bases with no gene match: 5. In DNA, the CDR3 is TGTGCCAGCAGCCGACAGGGTGGCCAGCCCCAGCATTTT. This codes for CASSRQGGQPQHF.

The chain couples TRBV27 to TRBJ2-1; the D is unclear. CDR3 length: 13 amino acids. The V gene lost 5 bases and the J gene lost 3 bases, with 8 bases spanning the gap. Germline V gene sequence: CDR1 MNHEY, CDR2 SMNVEV (reference sequence). The CDR3 sequence is CASSIAVYNEQFF. CDR3 coding DNA: TGTGCCAGCAGTATTGCGGTCTACAATGAGCAGTTCTTC.

CDR3 nucleotides: TGCAGCGTTGAAGGTCAACGGGGTGAAGCTTTCTTT. Encoded protein: CSVEGQRGEAFF. The chain recombines TRBV29-1 with TRBJ1-1; D remains unclear. CDR1 and CDR2 (germline): SQVTM, ANQGSEA. The CDR3 sequence is 12 residues long. Trimming removed 1 base from V and 7 bases from J, with 10 bases in between.

The V and J genes are TRBV27 and TRBJ2-1, with 9 bases that match TRBD2. Trimming cost V 0 bases and J 8 bases; bases outside gene matches: 11. CDR1 MNHEY and CDR2 SMNVEV come from the germline V gene (reference sequence). The CDR3 runs 17 residues. CDR3 residues: CASSLSSHSGGLYEQFF. DNA of the CDR3: TGTGCCAGCAGTTTATCTTCTCATAGCGGGGGTTTATATGAGCAGTTCTTC.

The genes are TRBV6-5 and TRBJ1-2; D remains ambiguous. The CDR3 is 14 amino acids. V lost 0 bases and J 5 bases, leaving 10 bases between the germline ends. Germline-derived CDR1 and CDR2 are MNHEY and SVGAGI. This CDR3 reads CASSYSEGAYGYTF. The CDR3 nucleotides read TGTGCCAGCAGTTACTCGGAGGGAGCTTATGGCTACACCTTC.

This chain joins TRBV7-9 and TRBJ1-2; D uncertain. The CDR3 runs 15 residues. Germline assignment: CDR1 SEHNR and CDR2 FQNEAQ (reference sequence). V lost 4 bases to trimming and J lost 3 bases, with 15 bases between them. CDR3 sequence reads: CASSSRSLMDYGYTF. DNA of the CDR3: TGTGCCAGCAGCTCCAGGTCGTTGATGGACTATGGCTACACCTTC.

This clone has just one count. The chain uses TRBV5-4 and TRBJ2-5; 10 bases are shared with TRBD1. The germline V gene encodes CDR1 SGHNT and CDR2 YYREEE (reference sequence). The CDR3 runs to 14 residues. After removal of 4 bases from V and 4 bases from J, the junction contained 4 bases not matched to a gene. CDR3 sequence (DNA): TGTGCCAGCAGCGCCCGACAGGGGGCAGAGACCCAGTACTTC. Translating it yields CASSARQGAETQYF.

The chain carries TRBV13 and TRBJ2-1; 8 bases align to TRBD1. The CDR3 is made up of 13 amino acids. Trimming took 4 bases from V and 7 from J; bases not matched to a gene: 3. Looked up from germline, CDR1 is PRHDT and CDR2 is FYEKMQ (reference sequence). The CDR3 DNA reads as TGTGCCAGCAGCTCCGACAGGGGTAATGAGCAGTTCTTC. Amino acid sequence: CASSSDRGNEQFF.

The chain joins TRBV9 to TRBJ2-1; 16 nucleotides align to TRBD2. Per germline, CDR1 SGDLS and CDR2 YYNGEE. CDR3 length equals 18 residues. V lost 4 bases, J lost 8 bases, and 12 bases stayed unmatched. The CDR3 DNA sequence: TGTGCCAGCAGCCCCGAGGGACTAGCGGGGGGGCCTAGGGATGAGCAGTTCTTC. This gives the protein CASSPEGLAGGPRDEQFF.